This T cell receptor beta chain was profiled in a study of blood T cell repertoires in COVID-19. Donors were grouped by their self-reported clinical history. The table came from immunoSEQ multiplex PCR; TCRdb's copy has only in-frame clones and leaves some out. The sample has roughly 400,000 clones, approximately 91% seen once; the top ten hold around 1.5%. The CDR3 runs 16 residues. Looked up from germline, CDR1 is SGHAT and CDR2 is FQDESV (reference sequence). Trimming left V 3 bases short and J 3 bases short, with 15 bases between. This sequence was found in a woman in her late teens or twenties who had been exposed to COVID-19. The rearrangement links TRBV11-1 to TRBJ2-1; weak D call: TRBD1 (5 bases). The sequenced sample consisted of PBMCs or T cells enriched from blood (not recorded which). CDR3 amino acids: CASSLQGGRYYNEQFF. The CDR3 region has the DNA TGTGCCAGCAGCTTGCAGGGTGGTCGATACTACAATGAGCAGTTCTTC.